Described below is a single T cell receptor (beta chain) sequence and its context. Its matching antigen is unknown. Trimming stripped 0 bases from V and 1 base from J, with 6 bases between. The germline gives CDR1 LGHNA, CDR2 YSLEER. CDR3 length equals 14 residues. These data originate in a study of shared clonotypes between healthy human individuals. Replicate PCRs from sorted subsets contained about 0.2 ug DNA, which is some 30,000 T cell genomes. Clones were read by immunoSEQ multiplex PCR, and TCRdb kept only the in-frame ones, dropping some. The sample consists of approximately 640,000 clones, roughly 91% of them appearing once. Study results and limitations: Rarefaction showed that sequencing of sorted subsets was incomplete (despite large depth).

The rearrangement links TRBV4-3 to TRBJ2-5; no firm D call. This TCR came from a man aged 18-30 years in good health. Some clones in this sample may be carry-over from other donors' samples. Sequencing input: memory CD8+ T cells from PBMCs. Subset in this sample: CD45RO+ cells pooled with CCR7-negative TemRA cells. The CDR3 DNA sequence: TGCGCCAGCAGCCAAGACAGACTCCAAGAGACCCAGTACTTC. As protein: CASSQDRLQETQYF.